These 12 T cell receptor beta chains came from one sample sequenced in a study of blood T cell repertoires in COVID-19. Clones were read by immunoSEQ multiplex PCR, and TCRdb kept only the in-frame ones, dropping some. There are just over 50,000 clones in the sample; about nine tenths occur only once, and 12% to 15% lies in the top ten. The sequenced sample was peripheral blood. These TCRs come from a man aged 70 or older with acute or convalescent COVID-19.

The gene calls are TRBV5-1 and TRBJ2-1; 14 nucleotides match TRBD2. Unmatched junction bases numbered 6, after V lost 4 bases and J lost 9 bases. This CDR3 spans 15 amino acids. CDR1 and CDR2 (germline): SGHRS, YFSETQ. The DNA for the CDR3 is TGCGCCAGCAGCACGGGACTAGCGGGAGTGAGTGAGCAGTTCTTC. Translation: CASSTGLAGVSEQFF.

The chain recombines TRBV5-1 with TRBJ1-2; D is unresolved. The germline V gene encodes CDR1 SGHRS and CDR2 YFSETQ. This CDR3 has 13 amino acids. Trimming took 0 bases from V and 8 from J, leaving 11 bases between them. Here the CDR3 DNA reads TGCGCCAGCAGCTTGGACGGTCCCGAGGGCTACACCTTC. Translation gives CASSLDGPEGYTF.

V usage is TRBV2 and J usage is TRBJ1-2; weak D call: TRBD1 (5 bases). This CDR3 has 14 amino acids. Per germline, CDR1 SNHLY and CDR2 FYNNEI. Trimming left V 1 base short and J 1 base short, with 7 bases between. CDR3 in amino acids: CASSEGDSNYGYTF. CDR3 sequence (DNA): TGTGCCAGCAGTGAAGGTGACAGTAACTATGGCTACACCTTC. The full variable domain, completed using reference TRBV2 and TRBJ1-2, is EPEVTQTPSHQVTQMGQEVILRCVPISNHLYFYWYRQILGQKVEFLVSFYNNEISEKSEIFDDQFSVERPDGSNFTLKIRSTKLEDSAMYFCASSEGDSNYGYTFGSGTRLTVV.

This clone was found a few times. CDR3 protein: CASRLLQEGNTEAFF. The CDR3 DNA sequence: TGTGCCAGCAGGCTATTACAGGAGGGAAACACTGAAGCTTTCTTT. This rearrangement joins TRBV6-5 to TRBJ1-1; maybe TRBD1 (5 bases). V lost 6 bases, J lost 2 bases, and 16 bases lay in between. CDR3 length: 15 residues. Germline CDR1 MNHEY, CDR2 SVGAGI.

This rearrangement joins TRBV5-4 to TRBJ1-4, with 9 positions matching TRBD1. Germline V gene data show CDR1 as SGHNT and CDR2 as YYREEE (reference sequence). This CDR3 comprises 13 residues. Trimming took 4 bases from V and 11 from J; bases not matched to a gene: 6. For the CDR3, the DNA is TGTGCCAGCAGCCGGGACAGGGAAGGTAAACTGTTTTTT. Protein: CASSRDREGKLFF.

This chain links TRBV5-1 with TRBJ1-2; D gene unclear. The CDR3 is 14 amino acids. Germline values: CDR1 SGHRS, CDR2 YFSETQ. Trimming cost V 0 bases and J 3 bases, with 9 bases left between them. As DNA, the CDR3 is TGCGCCAGCAGCTTGGGGGCCATAGACTATGGCTACACCTTC. This codes for CASSLGAIDYGYTF. The variable domain in full, completed from reference TRBV5-1 and TRBJ1-2, reads KAGVTQTPRYLIKTRGQQVTLSCSPISGHRSVSWYQQTPGQGLQFLFEYFSETQRNKGNFPGRFSGRQFSNSRSEMNVSTLELGDSALYLCASSLGAIDYGYTFGSGTRLTVV.

The chain uses TRBV7-9 and TRBJ1-2, with D maybe TRBD1 (5 bases). The CDR3 spans 16 residues. Germline V CDR1 and CDR2: SEHNR, FQNEAQ (reference sequence). V was clipped by 6 bases and J by 12 bases, with 29 bases between them. CDR3 sequence reads: CASRQAGMGPLIGNTF. CDR3 coding DNA: TGTGCCAGCAGGCAGGCGGGGATGGGACCCCTAATTGGGAACACCTTC.

This chain connects TRBV6-1 to TRBJ1-2; D not resolved. The CDR3 sequence is 13 residues long. Trimming removed 3 bases at V and 0 bases at J, with 5 bases between. Germline CDR1 is MNHNS and CDR2 is SASEGT. The CDR3 region has the DNA TGTGCCAGCAGTGACCAGGCTAACTATGGCTACACCTTC. Translated: CASSDQANYGYTF.

The chain joins TRBV7-2 to TRBJ1-3; D ambiguous. Trimming took 4 bases from V and 0 from J, leaving 13 bases between them. This CDR3 is 16 amino acids long. Germline V CDR1 and CDR2: SGHTA, FQGNSA. The CDR3 here is CASSSKVWSSGNTIYF. The CDR3, as DNA: TGTGCCAGCAGCTCGAAGGTCTGGAGCTCTGGAAACACCATATATTTT.

This rearrangement joins TRBV9 to TRBJ1-1; weak D call: TRBD1 (6 bases). V was clipped by 4 bases and J by 4 bases, with 11 bases between them. From germline, CDR1 is SGDLS and CDR2 YYNGEE. This CDR3 is 13 amino acids long. The CDR3 sequence is CASSLGGGTEAFF. The CDR3 DNA sequence: TGTGCCAGCAGCCTAGGGGGAGGCACTGAAGCTTTCTTT.

The chain carries TRBV7-3 and TRBJ1-4; the match to TRBD1 covers 9 bases. Germline loops: CDR1 SGHTA, CDR2 FQGTGA. The CDR3 has 15 amino acids. Trimming at V came to 3 bases and at J to 7 bases, leaving 6 bases not matched to a gene. CDR3 bases: TGTGCCAGCAGCTTGGGCACAGGGGGCCCTGAAAAACTGTTTTTT. Translated: CASSLGTGGPEKLFF. Combining the CDR3 with reference TRBV7-3 and TRBJ1-4 gives the whole variable domain GAGVSQTPSNKVTEKGKYVELRCDPISGHTALYWYRQSLGQGPEFLIYFQGTGAADDSGLPNDRFFAVRPEGSVSTLKIQRTERGDSAVYLCASSLGTGGPEKLFFGSGTQLSVL.

The V and J genes are TRBV3-1 (or the pseudogene TRBV3-2) and TRBJ2-1; D is possibly TRBD1 (5 bases). Germline-derived CDR1 and CDR2 are LGHDT and YNNKEL (reference sequence). The CDR3 totals 14 residues. V lost 3 bases and J 9 bases, leaving 15 bases between the germline ends. Here the CDR3 DNA reads TGTGCCAGCAGCCAGGGCAGGGTTTACGCTGAGCAGTTCTTC. Translating gives CASSQGRVYAEQFF.